This T cell receptor beta chain was obtained from a study of T cell responses to AZD1222 COVID-19 vaccine. Some clones are missing from TCRdb's copy, which holds only in-frame ones; the method was immunoSEQ multiplex PCR. The profile shows about 150,000 clones, over 80% of them singletons. Comments on this clone: The antigen is not known.

This CDR3 region has 13 residues. The V end lost 8 bases, the J end lost 2 bases, and 11 bases lay between the germline ends. Germline V CDR1 and CDR2: LGHDT, YNNKEL (reference sequence). General observations from the study: Rises in breadth and depth of Spike-specific TCRs came after two AZD1222 doses. Every sample of the repertoires postdated the peak T cell response. The sample set comprised mostly white British donors with more females, and clonal diversity was possibly underestimated. At 160-218 and 743-854, vaccine-associated CD4 TCRs were dominant, and they spanned spike.

This receptor was taken from an adult who received the AZD1222 COVID-19 vaccine. The V gene is TRBV3-1 (or the pseudogene TRBV3-2), the J gene TRBJ2-3; D is ambiguous. Sequencing was performed on peripheral blood, taken 28 days after the second AZD1222 dose. CDR3 amino acids: CASGNWHTDTQYF. The CDR3 DNA sequence: TGTGCCAGCGGCAACTGGCACACAGATACGCAGTATTTT.